One and the same sample provided the 21 T cell receptor beta chains below, sequenced in a study of CD8+ T cells in alopecia areata. Described treatment: oral pan-JAK inhibitor, 5-10 mg twice daily. cDNA prepared by RNA extraction and subsequent reverse transcription served as the template for sequencing. Using immunoSEQ multiplex PCR, the repertoire was profiled, and TCRdb retains in-frame clones only, with some absent. The sample contains some 220,000 clones, more than 45% of which appear only once. Sequencing was performed on CD4+ T cells sorted from blood, taken at week 4, from a patient treated with tofacitinib. The receptors derive from a human donor with alopecia areata.

The rearrangement links TRBV5-1 to TRBJ1-1; TRBD1 might be the D (5 bases). CDR3 length: 15 residues. V lost 4 bases to trimming and J lost 4 bases, with 17 bases between them. CDR1 SGHRS and CDR2 YFSETQ come from the germline V gene. In DNA form, the CDR3 reads TGCGCCAGCAGCCGACAGCAAACTGAGGGCACTGAAGCTTTCTTT. As protein: CASSRQQTEGTEAFF.

The V gene is TRBV11-2, the J gene TRBJ1-1, with D unclear. V was shortened by 0 bases and J by 4 bases, with 9 bases between the two germline ends. Germline V CDR1 and CDR2: SGHAT, FQNNGV. CDR3 length: 14 residues. Here the CDR3 reads CASSLERIFTEAFF. The CDR3 nucleotides read TGTGCCAGCAGCTTAGAAAGGATCTTCACTGAAGCTTTCTTT.

This clone was found once. The V gene is TRBV7-8, the J gene TRBJ2-3; possible D gene TRBD1, 5 bases. The V end lost 5 bases, the J end lost 0 bases, and 15 bases lay between the germline ends. This CDR3 has 16 residues. The germline gives CDR1 SGHVS, CDR2 FQNEAQ. In DNA, the CDR3 is TGTGCCAGCAGCATCCGGACACTCCTAAGCACAGATACGCAGTATTTT. This gives the protein CASSIRTLLSTDTQYF.

This clone was counted a few times. The chain is built from TRBV30 and TRBJ2-5; D gene unclear. V was clipped by 1 base and J by 0 bases, with 9 bases between them. Germline V CDR1 and CDR2: GTSNPN, SVGIG (reference sequence). The CDR3 has 14 amino acids. This CDR3 reads CAWSARVYQETQYF. The CDR3 DNA reads as TGTGCCTGGAGTGCGCGAGTGTACCAAGAGACCCAGTACTTC.

This chain connects TRBV9 to TRBJ1-6; D remains unclear. Between the trimmed V and J ends, which lost 1 base and 7 bases, there was a span of 3 bases. The CDR3 runs 12 residues. Per the germline V gene, CDR1 is SGDLS and CDR2 is YYNGEE. The CDR3 coding sequence is TGTGCCAGCAGCGTACTAAATTCACCCCTCCACTTT. Translated, it gives CASSVLNSPLHF.

The CDR3 bases are TGTGCCAGCAATGACATCTCTGGGGCCAACGTCCTGACTTTC. Translating it yields CASNDISGANVLTF. The chain combines TRBV2 with TRBJ2-6, with D unresolved. The CDR3 runs to 14 residues. V lost 7 bases and J 0 bases, leaving 7 bases between the germline ends. Germline V gene lookup returns CDR1 SNHLY and CDR2 FYNNEI. The whole variable domain, remainder taken from reference TRBV2 and TRBJ2-6, is EPEVTQTPSHQVTQMGQEVILRCVPISNHLYFYWYRQILGQKVEFLVSFYNNEISEKSEIFDDQFSVERPDGSNFTLKIRSTKLEDSAMYFCASNDISGANVLTFGAGSRLTVL.

This clone was counted a single time. The CDR3 loop reads CSVRRRTNEKLFF. As DNA, the CDR3 is TGCAGCGTAAGGCGGCGGACCAATGAAAAACTGTTTTTT. The gene calls are TRBV29-1 and TRBJ1-4; no definite D call. V lost 6 bases, J lost 5 bases, and 13 bases lay in between. This CDR3 contains 13 residues. The germline V gene encodes CDR1 SQVTM and CDR2 ANQGSEA.

The chain links TRBV27 to TRBJ2-7, with D uncertain. V gave up 2 bases and J gave up 1 base, with 6 bases separating them. Looked up from germline, CDR1 is MNHEY and CDR2 is SMNVEV (reference sequence). CDR3 length: 13 residues. CDR3 DNA: TGTGCCAGCAGTTTAGTCCGGTCCTACGAGCAGTACTTC. Protein sequence: CASSLVRSYEQYF.

CDR3 in amino acids: CAWSRQTNTEAFF. The CDR3 DNA reads TGTGCCTGGAGCCGACAGACCAACACTGAAGCTTTCTTT. The chain uses TRBV30 and TRBJ1-1, with D perhaps TRBD1 (5 bases). Trimming removed 3 bases at V and 2 bases at J, with 10 bases between. Looked up from germline, CDR1 is GTSNPN and CDR2 is SVGIG (reference sequence). CDR3 length equals 13 residues. Looking up the rest from reference TRBV30 and TRBJ1-1 gives the full variable domain: SQTIHQWPATLVQPVGSPLSLECTVEGTSNPNLYWYRQAAGRGLQLLFYSVGIGQISSEVPQNLSASRPQDRQFILSSKKLLLSDSGFYLCAWSRQTNTEAFFGQGTRLTVV.

This clone has just a few counts. Other DNA variants within this sample encode the same CDR3. CDR3 sequence: CAISEKETQYF. The DNA for the CDR3 is TGTGCCATCAGTGAAAAAGAGACCCAGTACTTC. The rearrangement links TRBV10-3 to TRBJ2-5, with unresolved D. CDR1 ENHRY and CDR2 SYGVKD come from the germline V gene. CDR3 length: 11 residues. The germline V and J ends were trimmed by 3 bases and 3 bases, with 2 bases remaining between them.

This clone has ten or more counts. At one boundary the junction diverges from the germline segment, which might be a read error. The V call is TRBV19, the J call TRBJ1-2; weak D call: TRBD1 (5 bases). Per germline, CDR1 LNHDA and CDR2 SQIVND (reference sequence). This CDR3 region has 14 residues. This CDR3 reads CASSTPYRSSSGVF. CDR3 nucleotides: TGTGCCAGTAGTACCCCGTACAGGAGCTCGTCCGGGGTCTTC.

The chain links TRBV29-1 to TRBJ2-3; D is uncertain. Trimming pared 4 bases from V and 2 bases from J, leaving 10 bases between. CDR1 SQVTM and CDR2 ANQGSEA come from the germline V gene. The CDR3 covers 13 residues. The CDR3, as DNA: TGCAGCGTTGCTGGAAGACTCACAGATACGCAGTATTTT. Protein: CSVAGRLTDTQYF.

The chain employs TRBV19 and TRBJ1-6, with 7 nucleotides matching TRBD1. V shed 6 bases, J shed 6 bases, and the junction held 11 bases outside the gene matches. CDR1 is LNHDA and CDR2 is SQIVND in the germline V gene (reference sequence). The CDR3 totals 16 residues. The CDR3 here is CASSRTTGAINSPLHF. CDR3 nucleotide sequence: TGTGCCAGTAGCAGAACCACAGGGGCCATTAATTCACCCCTCCACTTT.

This chain links TRBV10-3 with TRBJ2-4; maybe TRBD2 (7 bases). Germline V lookup: CDR1 ENHRY, CDR2 SYGVKD. V was trimmed by 0 bases and J by 6 bases, leaving 12 bases between them. This CDR3 spans 15 amino acids. The CDR3 bases are TGTGCCATCAGTGAGTCAGGCGGGGGCAGAAACATTCAGTACTTC. It translates to CAISESGGGRNIQYF.

The rearrangement uses TRBV29-1 and TRBJ2-6; D unclear. CDR3 size: 13 residues. Trimming took off 4 bases at V and 0 bases at J, with 4 bases between the two ends. From germline, CDR1 is SQVTM and CDR2 ANQGSEA. The DNA of the CDR3 is TGCAGCGTTGCCATCTCTGGGGCCAACGTCCTGACTTTC. Its translation: CSVAISGANVLTF.

This rearrangement joins TRBV30 to TRBJ2-7; perhaps TRBD1 as D (6 bases). This CDR3 region has 14 residues. Germline CDR1 GTSNPN, CDR2 SVGIG (reference sequence). The V gene lost 0 bases and the J gene lost 2 bases, with 11 bases spanning the gap. CDR3 nucleotide sequence: TGTGCCTGGAGTGTACAACAGGGTCCCTACGAGCAGTACTTC. Residues: CAWSVQQGPYEQYF.

This chain links TRBV15 with TRBJ1-1; D is ambiguous. Germline V lookup: CDR1 LNHNV, CDR2 YYDKDF (reference sequence). This CDR3 has 11 residues. V gave up 1 base and J gave up 6 bases, with 3 bases separating them. The CDR3 reads CATSRGAEAFF. The CDR3 DNA is TGTGCCACCAGCAGAGGGGCTGAAGCTTTCTTT. Complete variable domain (other parts from reference TRBV15 and TRBJ1-1): DAMVIQNPRYQVTQFGKPVTLSCSQTLNHNVMYWYQQKSSQAPKLLFHYYDKDFNNEADTPDNFQSRRPNTSFCFLDIRSPGLGDTAMYLCATSRGAEAFFGQGTRLTVV.

The chain uses TRBV5-1 and TRBJ2-7, with D perhaps being TRBD1 or TRBD2 (5 bases each). The germline V gene encodes CDR1 SGHRS and CDR2 YFSETQ. Trimming took off 0 bases at V and 6 bases at J, with 13 bases between the two ends. The CDR3 contains 14 residues. The CDR3 nucleotides read TGCGCCAGCAGCTTGGCGGCAGGGAGCACCGAGCAGTACTTC. This gives the protein CASSLAAGSTEQYF.

The chain uses TRBV29-1 and TRBJ2-2, with D maybe TRBD1 (6 bases). The germline V gene has CDR1 SQVTM and CDR2 ANQGSEA. V dropped 7 bases and J dropped 1 base, with 19 bases sitting between them. The CDR3 has 16 amino acids. CDR3 sequence: CSAQTRDKWNTGELFF. CDR3 in DNA: TGCAGCGCCCAGACCCGGGACAAGTGGAACACCGGGGAGCTGTTTTTT.

In this sample, this clone turned up a few times. The CDR3 reads CASSETFNTEAFF. DNA for the CDR3: TGTGCCAGCAGTGAAACCTTTAACACTGAAGCTTTCTTT. J is TRBJ1-1 and V is TRBV2, with unresolved D. Germline V gene sequence: CDR1 SNHLY, CDR2 FYNNEI. Trimming took off 2 bases at V and 2 bases at J, with 6 bases between the two ends. The CDR3 has 13 amino acids.

The J gene is TRBJ2-7, the V gene TRBV4-3, with TRBD1 matching over 8 bases. J lost 6 bases, V lost 4 bases, and 5 bases had no gene match. Germline V gene sequence: CDR1 LGHNA, CDR2 YSLEER. The CDR3 totals 13 residues. The CDR3 is CASSPTGVAEQYF. The DNA of the CDR3 is TGCGCCAGCAGCCCGACAGGGGTAGCCGAGCAGTACTTC.